The present T cell receptor (beta chain) was sequenced within a study of Graves' ophthalmopathy and Graves' hyperthyroidism. Study-level information: Untreated patients at initial diagnosis provided peripheral blood.

This clonotype was detected ten times or more. Scientists amplified the TCR beta CDR3 regions from RNA transcripts. HTBI primers served in a first-round RT-PCR, which a second-round multiplex PCR followed. TCRdb passed the multiplex PCR reads through MiXCR, listing each CDR3 protein once. Counted here are about half a million distinct CDR3 sequences, roughly an eighth occurring once; the ten biggest clones make up 8% to 10%. The CDR3 loop spans 14 amino acids. V was pared by 6 bases and J by 6 bases, with 9 bases of the junction left unmatched. CDR1 and CDR2 from the germline V gene are MNHEY and SVGAGI.

The clonotype was recovered from a woman in her thirties with Graves' ophthalmopathy. This chain uses TRBV6-5 with TRBJ2-7; TRBD1 matches 9 bases. Specimen: blood. CDR3 sequence reads: CASSRDRDSGEQYF. Here the CDR3 DNA reads TGTGCCAGCAGCCGGGACAGGGATAGTGGCGAGCAGTACTTC.